This entry is about one T cell receptor (beta chain). Only in-frame clones appear in the TCRdb table, and some are missing; sequencing was by immunoSEQ multiplex PCR. The sample includes under 700,000 clones, 75% to 85% of them seen just once. The data derive from a study of shared T cell receptors in the human thymus. The germline gives CDR1 MNHEY, CDR2 SMNVEV (reference sequence). The CDR3 totals 12 residues. V shed 1 base and J shed 6 bases, with 6 bases lying between them. The data also belong to a second study, concerning human thymus T cells. Per that paper: Related studies noted strongly shared thymic repertoires across unrelated people.

This chain links TRBV27 with TRBJ1-1, with D possibly TRBD1 on 5 matching bases. Sequencing was done on a sample of thymocytes. The source is a boy in the first two years of life with a congenital heart defect. CDR3 in DNA: TGTGCCAGCAGTTTATTAGGGGCTGAAGCTTTCTTT. As protein: CASSLLGAEAFF.